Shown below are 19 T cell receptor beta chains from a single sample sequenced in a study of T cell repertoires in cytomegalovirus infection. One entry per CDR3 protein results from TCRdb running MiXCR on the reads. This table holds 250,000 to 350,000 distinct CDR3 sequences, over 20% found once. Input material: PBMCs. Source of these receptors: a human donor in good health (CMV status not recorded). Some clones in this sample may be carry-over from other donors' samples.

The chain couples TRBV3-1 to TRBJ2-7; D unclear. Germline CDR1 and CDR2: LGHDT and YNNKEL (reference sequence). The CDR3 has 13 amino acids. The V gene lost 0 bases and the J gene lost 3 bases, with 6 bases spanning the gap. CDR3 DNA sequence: TGTGCCAGCAGCCAAGATCAGTTCTACGAGCAGTACTTC. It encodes CASSQDQFYEQYF.

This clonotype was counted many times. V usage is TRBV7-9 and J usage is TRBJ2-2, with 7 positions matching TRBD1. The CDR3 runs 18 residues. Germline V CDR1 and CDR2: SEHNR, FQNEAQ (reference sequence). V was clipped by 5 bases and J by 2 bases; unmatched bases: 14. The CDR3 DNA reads TGTGCCAGCAGCCTCCCGACAGGGCGACCCACTAACACCGGGGAGCTGTTTTTT. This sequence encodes CASSLPTGRPTNTGELFF.

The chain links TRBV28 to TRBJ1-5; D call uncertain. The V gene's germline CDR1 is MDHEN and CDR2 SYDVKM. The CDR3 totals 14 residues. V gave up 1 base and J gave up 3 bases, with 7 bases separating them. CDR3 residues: CASSLSRVNQPQHF. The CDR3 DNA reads TGTGCCAGCAGTTTATCCCGGGTCAATCAGCCCCAGCATTTT.

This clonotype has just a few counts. The CDR3 sequence: CSAPPTSDGYNEQFF. CDR3 in DNA: TGCAGTGCCCCCCCCACTAGTGACGGCTACAATGAGCAGTTCTTC. The chain recombines TRBV20-1 with TRBJ2-1, with D perhaps TRBD2 (5 bases). Trimming stripped 6 bases from V and 3 bases from J, with 18 bases between. This CDR3 has 15 residues. The V gene's germline CDR1 is DFQATT and CDR2 SNEGSKA (reference sequence).

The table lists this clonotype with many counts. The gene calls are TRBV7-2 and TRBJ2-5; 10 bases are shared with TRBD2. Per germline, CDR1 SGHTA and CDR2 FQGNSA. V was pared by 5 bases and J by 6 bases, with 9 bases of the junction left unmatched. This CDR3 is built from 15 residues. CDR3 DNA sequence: TGTGCCAGCAGCCCCCGCCTAGCGGGAGAAAAGACCCAGTACTTC. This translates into CASSPRLAGEKTQYF.

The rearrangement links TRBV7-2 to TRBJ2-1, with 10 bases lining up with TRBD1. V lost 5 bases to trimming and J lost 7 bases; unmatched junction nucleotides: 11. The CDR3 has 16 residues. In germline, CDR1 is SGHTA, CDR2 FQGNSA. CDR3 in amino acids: CASSPGGDRGRNEQFF. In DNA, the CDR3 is TGTGCCAGCAGCCCGGGCGGGGACAGGGGTCGTAATGAGCAGTTCTTC.

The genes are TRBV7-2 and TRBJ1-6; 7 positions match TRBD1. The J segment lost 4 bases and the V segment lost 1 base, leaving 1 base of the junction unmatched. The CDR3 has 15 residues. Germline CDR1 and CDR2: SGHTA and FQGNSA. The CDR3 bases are TGTGCCAGCAGCTTAGAGGGGGCTTATAATTCACCCCTCCACTTT. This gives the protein CASSLEGAYNSPLHF.

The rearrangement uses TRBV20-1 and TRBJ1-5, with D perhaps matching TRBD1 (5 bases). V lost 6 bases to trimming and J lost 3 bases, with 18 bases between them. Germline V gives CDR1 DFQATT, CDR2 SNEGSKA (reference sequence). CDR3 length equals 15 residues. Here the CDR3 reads CSAPPRGGVNQPQHF. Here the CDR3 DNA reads TGCAGTGCCCCCCCCCGCGGGGGGGTCAATCAGCCCCAGCATTTT.

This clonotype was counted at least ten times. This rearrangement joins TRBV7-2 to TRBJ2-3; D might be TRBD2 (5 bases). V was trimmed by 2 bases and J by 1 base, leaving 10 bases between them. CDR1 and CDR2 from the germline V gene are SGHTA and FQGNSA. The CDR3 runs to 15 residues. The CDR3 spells CASSLNGRGTDTQYF. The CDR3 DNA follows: TGTGCCAGCAGCTTAAATGGGCGGGGCACAGATACGCAGTATTTT.

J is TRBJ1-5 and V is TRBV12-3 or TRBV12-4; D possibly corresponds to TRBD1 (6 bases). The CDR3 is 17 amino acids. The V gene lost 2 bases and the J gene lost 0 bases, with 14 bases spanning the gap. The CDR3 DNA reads TGTGCCAGCAGTTTAAGAAGTCGACAGGCTAGCAATCAGCCCCAGCATTTT. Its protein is CASSLRSRQASNQPQHF.

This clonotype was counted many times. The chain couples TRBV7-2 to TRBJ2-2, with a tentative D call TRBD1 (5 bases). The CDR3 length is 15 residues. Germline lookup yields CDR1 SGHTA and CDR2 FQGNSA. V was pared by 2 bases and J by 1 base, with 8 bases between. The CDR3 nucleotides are TGTGCCAGCAGCTTACTTCAGGGGAACACCGGGGAGCTGTTTTTT. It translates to CASSLLQGNTGELFF.

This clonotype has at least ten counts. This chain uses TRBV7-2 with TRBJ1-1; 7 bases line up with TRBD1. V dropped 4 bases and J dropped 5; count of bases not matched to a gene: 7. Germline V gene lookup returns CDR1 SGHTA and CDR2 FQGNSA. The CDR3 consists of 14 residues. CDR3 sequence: CASSWRGGGTEAFF. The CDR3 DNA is TGTGCCAGCAGCTGGAGAGGGGGCGGAACTGAAGCTTTCTTT.

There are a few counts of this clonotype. This chain's CDR3 is CATSRDRSGTYNEQFF. The CDR3 nucleotides are TGTGCCACCAGCAGAGATAGGAGCGGAACCTACAATGAGCAGTTCTTC. This chain uses TRBV15 with TRBJ2-1, with D perhaps TRBD2 (5 bases). The CDR3 consists of 16 residues. Between the trimmed V and J ends, which lost 0 bases and 2 bases, there was a span of 11 bases. Germline V gene data show CDR1 as LNHNV and CDR2 as YYDKDF (reference sequence).

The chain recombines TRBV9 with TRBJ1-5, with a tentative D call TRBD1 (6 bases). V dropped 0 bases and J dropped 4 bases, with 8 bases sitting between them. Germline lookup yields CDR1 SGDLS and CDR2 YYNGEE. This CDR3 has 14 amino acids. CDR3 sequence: CASSVGTANQPQHF. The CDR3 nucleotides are TGTGCCAGCAGCGTAGGGACAGCAAATCAGCCCCAGCATTTT.

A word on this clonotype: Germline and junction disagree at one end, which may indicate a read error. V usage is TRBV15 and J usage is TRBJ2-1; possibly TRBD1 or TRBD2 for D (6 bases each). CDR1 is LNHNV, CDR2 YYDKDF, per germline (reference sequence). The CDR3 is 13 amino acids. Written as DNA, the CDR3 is TGTGCCACCAGGAGAGGAGGGGGGCCGGAGCAGTTCTTC. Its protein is CATRRGGGPEQFF.

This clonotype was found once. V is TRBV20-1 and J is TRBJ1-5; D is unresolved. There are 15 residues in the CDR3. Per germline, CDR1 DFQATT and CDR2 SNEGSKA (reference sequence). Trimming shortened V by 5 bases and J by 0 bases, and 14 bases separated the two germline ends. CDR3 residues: CSAEPETYSNQPQHF. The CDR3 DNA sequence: TGCAGTGCTGAGCCCGAGACCTATAGCAATCAGCCCCAGCATTTT.

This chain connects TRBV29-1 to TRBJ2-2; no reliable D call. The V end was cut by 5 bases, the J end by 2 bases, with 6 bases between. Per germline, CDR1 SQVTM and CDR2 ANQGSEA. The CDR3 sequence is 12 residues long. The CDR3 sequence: CSVKSNTGELFF. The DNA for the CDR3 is TGCAGCGTTAAGAGCAACACCGGGGAGCTGTTTTTT.

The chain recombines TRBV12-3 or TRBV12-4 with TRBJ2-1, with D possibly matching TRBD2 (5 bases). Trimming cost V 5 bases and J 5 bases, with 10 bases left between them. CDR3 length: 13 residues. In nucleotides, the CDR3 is TGTGCCAGCAGTGAGGACGGGGACAATGAGCAGTTCTTC. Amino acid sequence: CASSEDGDNEQFF.

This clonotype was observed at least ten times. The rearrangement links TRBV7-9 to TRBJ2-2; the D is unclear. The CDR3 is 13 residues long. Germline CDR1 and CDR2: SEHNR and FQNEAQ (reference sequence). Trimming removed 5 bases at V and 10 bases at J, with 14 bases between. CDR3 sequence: CASSTPGSKELFF. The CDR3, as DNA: TGTGCCAGCAGCACCCCTGGGTCAAAGGAGCTGTTTTTT.